This note documents a single T cell receptor (beta chain) sequence. Using immunoSEQ multiplex PCR, the repertoire was profiled, and TCRdb retains in-frame clones only, with some absent. Among around 350,000 clones listed, 73% were seen once. This sample was included in a study of shared clonotypes between healthy human individuals. J lost 8 bases, V lost 4 bases, and 5 bases had no gene match. The CDR3 length is 15 residues. Germline lookup yields CDR1 LNHDA and CDR2 SQIVND (reference sequence). The rearrangement joins TRBV19 to TRBJ2-1; 13 positions agree with TRBD2. Sequencing was done on a sample of memory CD4+ T cells sorted from blood. Subset: CD45RA-negative fraction. The receptor comes from a man aged 30-40 years in good health. CDR3 residues: CASSRTSGSVDEQFF. CDR3 DNA sequence: TGTGCCAGTAGTAGGACTAGCGGGAGTGTCGATGAGCAGTTCTTC.